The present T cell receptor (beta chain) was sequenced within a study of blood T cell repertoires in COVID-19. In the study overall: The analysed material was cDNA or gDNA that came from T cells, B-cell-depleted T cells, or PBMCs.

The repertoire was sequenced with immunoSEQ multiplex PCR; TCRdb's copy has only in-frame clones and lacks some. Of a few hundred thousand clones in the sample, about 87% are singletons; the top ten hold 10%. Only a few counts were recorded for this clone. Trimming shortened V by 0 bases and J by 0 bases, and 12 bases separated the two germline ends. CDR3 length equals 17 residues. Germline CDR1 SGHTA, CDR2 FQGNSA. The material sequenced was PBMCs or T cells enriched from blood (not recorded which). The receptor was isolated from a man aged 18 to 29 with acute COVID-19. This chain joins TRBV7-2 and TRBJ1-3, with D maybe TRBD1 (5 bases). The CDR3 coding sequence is TGTGCCAGCAGCTTAGCGCTAATAAGGGGCTCTGGAAACACCATATATTTT. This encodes CASSLALIRGSGNTIYF.